This T cell receptor beta chain is drawn from a study of regulatory T cells in long-lasting Graves disease. Overall study results and limits: Analyses excluded thyroid tissue, covering peripheral blood alone. For persistent Graves' patients, TCR diversity was lower than for newly diagnosed ones.

This clonotype was observed a handful of times. No antigen is known for it. TCR beta libraries were built with iRepertoire HTBI primers and Arm-PCR of CDR3 regions. Original methodology: In the combined samples, 62 TRBV and more than twelve TRBJ segments were identified. TCRdb ran MiXCR on the multiplex PCR reads and lists one entry per CDR3 protein. TCRdb's processing, not the study's, gives the V and J calls here. The sample holds 500,000 to 700,000 distinct CDR3 sequences, about 32% seen once. Time point specified: persistent/refractory GD, antithyroid drugs over 5 years with positive TRAb. Scientists built the TCR library using RNA that was extracted from PBMCs. This clonotype was obtained from a female donor with Graves disease. The sequencing here drew on peripheral blood mononuclear cells (PBMCs), taken when the disease was refractory, from a patient treated with antithyroid drugs.

CDR3 sequence: CASSPPPWRQTTNYGYTF. As DNA, the CDR3 is TGTGCCAGCAGCCCACCGCCCTGGAGACAAACCACTAACTATGGCTACACCTTC. V and J are TRBV4-2 and TRBJ1-2; D gene unclear. V shed 4 bases and J shed 0 bases, with 21 bases lying between them. CDR1 LGHNA and CDR2 YNFKEQ come from the germline V gene. CDR3 length: 18 amino acids.